The TCR beta chain described here comes from a study of PD-1 blockade in mismatch repair-deficient tumors. TCRdb's copy holds only in-frame clones and misses some; the assay was immunoSEQ multiplex PCR. The table has tens of thousands of clones, more than 80% seen once. V lost 5 bases and J lost 4, with 11 bases in between. The CDR3 sequence is 13 residues long. Germline CDR1 is SGHAT and CDR2 is FQNNGV. In this sample, this clone turned up a few times. Every patient had mismatch repair deficiency by PCR or immunohistochemistry. The TCR-sequenced patients were a few responders to pembrolizumab. This rearrangement joins TRBV11-2 to TRBJ1-2; D remains ambiguous. This TCR was recovered from an adult with mismatch repair-deficient cancer. The source was peripheral blood, collected 12 weeks after starting pembrolizumab. The CDR3 loop is CASSPPGPYGYTF. The DNA of the CDR3 is TGTGCCAGCAGCCCCCCGGGCCCCTATGGCTACACCTTC.